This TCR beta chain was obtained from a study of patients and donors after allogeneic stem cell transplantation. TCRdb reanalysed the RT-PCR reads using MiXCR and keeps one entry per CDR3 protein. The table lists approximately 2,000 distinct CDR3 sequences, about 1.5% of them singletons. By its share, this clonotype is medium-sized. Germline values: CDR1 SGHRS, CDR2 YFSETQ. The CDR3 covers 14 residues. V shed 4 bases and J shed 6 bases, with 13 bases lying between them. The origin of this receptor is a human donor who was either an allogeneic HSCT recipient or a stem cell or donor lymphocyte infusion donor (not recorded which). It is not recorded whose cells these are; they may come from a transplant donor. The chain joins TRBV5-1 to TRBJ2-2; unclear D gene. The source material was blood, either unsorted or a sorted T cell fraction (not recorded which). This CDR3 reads CASSPQGRAGELFF. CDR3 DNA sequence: TGCGCCAGCAGCCCCCAAGGACGGGCCGGGGAGCTGTTTTTT.